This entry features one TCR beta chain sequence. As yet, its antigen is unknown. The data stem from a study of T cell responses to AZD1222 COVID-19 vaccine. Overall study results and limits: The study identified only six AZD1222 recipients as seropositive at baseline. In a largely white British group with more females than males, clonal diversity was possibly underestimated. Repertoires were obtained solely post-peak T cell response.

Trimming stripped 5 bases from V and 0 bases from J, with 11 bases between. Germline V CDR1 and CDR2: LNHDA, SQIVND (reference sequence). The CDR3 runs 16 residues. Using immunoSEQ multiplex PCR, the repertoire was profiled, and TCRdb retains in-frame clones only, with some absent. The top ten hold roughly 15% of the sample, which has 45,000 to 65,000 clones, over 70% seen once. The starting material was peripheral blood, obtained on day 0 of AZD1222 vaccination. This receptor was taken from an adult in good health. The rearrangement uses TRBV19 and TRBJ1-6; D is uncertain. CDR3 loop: CASSSSKGSYNSPLHF. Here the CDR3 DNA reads TGTGCCAGTAGTTCCTCTAAGGGCTCCTATAATTCACCCCTCCACTTT.